This TCR beta chain originates from a study of T cell responses to AZD1222 COVID-19 vaccine. Study-wide findings and caveats: Possibly, clonal diversity was underestimated; donors were largely white British and included more females. At baseline, just five or six AZD1222 recipients tested seropositive.

The length of the CDR3 is 16 residues. Germline assignment: CDR1 SEHNR and CDR2 FQNEAQ (reference sequence). The ends were cut back, 0 bases at V and 4 bases at J, with 16 bases in the middle. Sequenced by immunoSEQ multiplex PCR; TCRdb stores in-frame clones only, minus some. The table lists approximately 150,000 clones, just over 90% of them singletons. In regard to this clone: As yet, its antigen is unknown.

The material sequenced was peripheral blood, taken on day 0 of AZD1222 vaccination. The TCR comes from an adult in good health. V and J are TRBV7-9 and TRBJ2-7; D might be TRBD2 (5 bases). This CDR3 is CASSLADRGSPYEQYF. The CDR3 DNA is TGTGCCAGCAGCTTAGCGGACCGAGGGAGTCCGTACGAGCAGTACTTC.